This entry concerns a single T cell receptor beta chain. The entry originates in a study of technical replicates of blood from a few donors. The CDR3 has 16 amino acids. Germline trimming cut 6 bases from V and 5 bases from J; bases unmatched to any gene: 9. The germline V gene encodes CDR1 SQVTM and CDR2 ANQGSEA. The data were produced by immunoSEQ multiplex PCR, yet TCRdb's version contains in-frame clones alone and is incomplete. The sample lists 95,000 to 100,000 clones; about 94% were seen once. The chain recombines TRBV29-1 with TRBJ2-2, with 13 bases that match TRBD2. Sequenced material: T cells isolated from PBMCs. The receptor comes from a human donor in good health. CDR3 sequence reads: CSVSWGTSGKTGELFF. CDR3 nucleotides: TGCAGCGTCTCATGGGGGACTAGCGGGAAAACCGGGGAGCTGTTTTTT.